The clone carrying this TCR beta chain was picked up many times. Its antigen is unknown. This CDR3 has 16 residues. Germline-derived CDR1 and CDR2 are LNHNV and YYDKDF (reference sequence). Trimming stripped 0 bases from V and 0 bases from J, with 9 bases between. Then a second PCR, running roughly 7 to 12 cycles, was carried out with a sample-barcoded 5' primer and a J-beta primer mix. TCRdb fed the 5' RACE reads into MiXCR, producing one record per CDR3 protein. Among around 500,000 distinct CDR3 sequences listed, about 28% were seen once. This sample was taken from a study of blood T cells in healthy people across ages. Notes on the study in general: More naive CD4+ cells and higher diversity marked long-lived donors relative to aged donors.

The same data also contributed to another study, on T cells of mothers and their children. That report adds: Across the analysis, no persistent microchimeric T cell clones were detected.

The TCR sequence derives from a boy under 10 years old in good health. This chain joins TRBV15 and TRBJ2-1, with a weak D call TRBD2 (7 bases). Sequenced input: blood. This CDR3 is CATSRDRGGSYNEQFF. The CDR3 bases are TGTGCCACCAGCAGAGATAGGGGGGGCTCCTACAATGAGCAGTTCTTC. Combining the CDR3 with reference TRBV15 and TRBJ2-1 gives the whole variable domain DAMVIQNPRYQVTQFGKPVTLSCSQTLNHNVMYWYQQKSSQAPKLLFHYYDKDFNNEADTPDNFQSRRPNTSFCFLDIRSPGLGDTAMYLCATSRDRGGSYNEQFFGPGTRLTVL.